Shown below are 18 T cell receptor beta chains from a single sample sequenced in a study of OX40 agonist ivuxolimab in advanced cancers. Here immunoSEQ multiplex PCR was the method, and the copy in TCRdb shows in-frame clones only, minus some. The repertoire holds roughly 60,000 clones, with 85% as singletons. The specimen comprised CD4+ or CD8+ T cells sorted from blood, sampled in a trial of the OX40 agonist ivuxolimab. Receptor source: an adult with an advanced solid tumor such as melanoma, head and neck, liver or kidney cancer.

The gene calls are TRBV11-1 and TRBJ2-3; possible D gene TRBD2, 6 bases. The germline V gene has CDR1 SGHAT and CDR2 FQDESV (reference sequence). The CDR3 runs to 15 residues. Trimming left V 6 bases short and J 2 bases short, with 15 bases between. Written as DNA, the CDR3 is TGTGCCAGCAGACCTCCGGGGGTTAACACAGATACGCAGTATTTT. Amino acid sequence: CASRPPGVNTDTQYF. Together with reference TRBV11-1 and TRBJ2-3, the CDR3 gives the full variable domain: EAEVAQSPRYKITEKSQAVAFWCDPISGHATLYWYRQILGQGPELLVQFQDESVVDDSQLPKDRFSAERLKGVDSTLKIQPAELGDSAMYLCASRPPGVNTDTQYFGPGTRLTVL.

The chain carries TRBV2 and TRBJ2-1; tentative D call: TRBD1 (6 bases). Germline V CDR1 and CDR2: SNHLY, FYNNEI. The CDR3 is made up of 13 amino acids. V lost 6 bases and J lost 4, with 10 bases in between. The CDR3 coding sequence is TGTGCCAGCAGAGTAAGGGGGTACAATGAGCAGTTCTTC. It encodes CASRVRGYNEQFF.

The CDR3 region is CASSQDYGIEQFF. CDR3 in DNA: TGTGCCAGCAGCCAAGATTACGGGATTGAGCAGTTCTTC. The genes are TRBV4-2 and TRBJ2-1; D may be TRBD2 (5 bases). Trimming pared 0 bases from V and 9 bases from J, leaving 9 bases between. This CDR3 has 13 residues. CDR1 and CDR2 (germline): LGHNA, YNFKEQ.

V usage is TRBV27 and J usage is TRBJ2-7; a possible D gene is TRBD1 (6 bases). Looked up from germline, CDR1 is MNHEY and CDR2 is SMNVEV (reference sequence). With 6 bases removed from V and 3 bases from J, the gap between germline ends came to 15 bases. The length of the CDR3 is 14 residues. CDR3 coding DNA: TGTGCCAGCAGCCGCCGGGACAAATACTACGAGCAGTACTTC. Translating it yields CASSRRDKYYEQYF.

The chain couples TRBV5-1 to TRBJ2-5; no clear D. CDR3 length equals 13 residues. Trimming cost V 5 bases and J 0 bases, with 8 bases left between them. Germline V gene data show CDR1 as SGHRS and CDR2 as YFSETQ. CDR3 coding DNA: TGCGCCAGCAGAAACAGCAACCAAGAGACCCAGTACTTC. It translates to CASRNSNQETQYF.

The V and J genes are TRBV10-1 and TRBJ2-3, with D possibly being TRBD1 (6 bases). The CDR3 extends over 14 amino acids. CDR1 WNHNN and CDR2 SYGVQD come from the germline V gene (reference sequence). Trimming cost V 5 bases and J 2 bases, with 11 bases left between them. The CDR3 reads CASSSTGNTDTQYF. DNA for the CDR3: TGCGCCAGCAGTAGCACAGGGAACACAGATACGCAGTATTTT.

CDR3 sequence: CASSLTGGPNEQFF. In DNA form, the CDR3 reads TGTGCCAGCAGCTTGACGGGAGGGCCCAATGAGCAGTTCTTC. The V call is TRBV7-2, the J call TRBJ2-1; 8 bases align to TRBD2. V dropped 3 bases and J dropped 6; count of bases not matched to a gene: 4. This CDR3 has 14 residues. From germline, CDR1 is SGHTA and CDR2 FQGNSA.

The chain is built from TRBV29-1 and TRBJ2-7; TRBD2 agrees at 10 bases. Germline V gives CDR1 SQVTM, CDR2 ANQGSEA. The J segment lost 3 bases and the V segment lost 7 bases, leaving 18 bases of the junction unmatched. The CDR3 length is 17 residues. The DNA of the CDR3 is TGCAGCGCCGGGGGGCTAGCGGGAGTAATCCCTCACTACGAGCAGTACTTC. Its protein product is CSAGGLAGVIPHYEQYF.

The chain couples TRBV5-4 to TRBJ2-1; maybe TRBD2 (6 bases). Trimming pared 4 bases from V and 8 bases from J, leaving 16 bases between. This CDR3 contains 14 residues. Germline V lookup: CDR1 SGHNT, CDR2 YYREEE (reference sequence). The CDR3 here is CASSPTDPSDEQFF. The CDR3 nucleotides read TGTGCCAGCAGCCCCACTGACCCTAGCGATGAGCAGTTCTTC.

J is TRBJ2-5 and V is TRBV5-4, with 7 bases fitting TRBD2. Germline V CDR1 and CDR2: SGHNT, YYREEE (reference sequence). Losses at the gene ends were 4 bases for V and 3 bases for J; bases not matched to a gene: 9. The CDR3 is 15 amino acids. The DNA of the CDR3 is TGTGCCAGCAGCCCTGGGAGCGCGGGGGAAGAGACCCAGTACTTC. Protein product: CASSPGSAGEETQYF.

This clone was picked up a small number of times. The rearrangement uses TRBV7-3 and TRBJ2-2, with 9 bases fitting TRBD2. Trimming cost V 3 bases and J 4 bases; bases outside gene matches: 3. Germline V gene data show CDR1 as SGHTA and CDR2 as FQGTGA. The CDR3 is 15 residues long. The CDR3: CASSFSGRGTGELFF. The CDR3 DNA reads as TGTGCCAGCAGCTTTAGCGGGAGAGGCACCGGGGAGCTGTTTTTT.

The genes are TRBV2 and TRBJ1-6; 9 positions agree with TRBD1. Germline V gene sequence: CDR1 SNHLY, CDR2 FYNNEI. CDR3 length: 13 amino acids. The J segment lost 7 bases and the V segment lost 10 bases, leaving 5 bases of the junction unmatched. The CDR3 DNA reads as TGTGCCACCCAGGGACAGGGAAATTCACCCCTCCACTTT. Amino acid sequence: CATQGQGNSPLHF.

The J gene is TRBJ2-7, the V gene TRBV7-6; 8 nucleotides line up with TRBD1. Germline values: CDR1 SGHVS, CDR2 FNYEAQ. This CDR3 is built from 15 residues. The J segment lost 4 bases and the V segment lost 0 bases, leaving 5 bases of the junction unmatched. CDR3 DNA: TGTGCCAGCAGCTTAGCCGGGACAGGCGGTTACGAGCAGTACTTC. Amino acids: CASSLAGTGGYEQYF.

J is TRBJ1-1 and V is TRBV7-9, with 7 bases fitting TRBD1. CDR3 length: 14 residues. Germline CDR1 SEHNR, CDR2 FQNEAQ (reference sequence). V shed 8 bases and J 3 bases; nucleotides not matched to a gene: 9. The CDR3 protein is CASLPTGQDTEAFF. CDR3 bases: TGTGCCAGCTTACCGACAGGGCAGGACACTGAAGCTTTCTTT.

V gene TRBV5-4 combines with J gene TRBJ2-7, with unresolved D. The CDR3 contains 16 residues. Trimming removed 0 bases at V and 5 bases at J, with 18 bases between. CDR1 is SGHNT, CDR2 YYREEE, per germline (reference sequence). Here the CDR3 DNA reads TGTGCCAGCAGCTTGGATAGGCCGGAGACAAGGGACGAGCAGTACTTC. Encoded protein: CASSLDRPETRDEQYF.

CDR3 DNA: TGTGCCAGCTCACCAGAGGGACGGCGGGATTCACCCCTCCACTTT. Translated: CASSPEGRRDSPLHF. The chain is built from TRBV18 and TRBJ1-6, with D perhaps matching TRBD1 (5 bases). The germline V gene encodes CDR1 KGHSH and CDR2 LQKENI. The CDR3 contains 15 residues. Trimming stripped 2 bases from V and 8 bases from J, with 13 bases between.

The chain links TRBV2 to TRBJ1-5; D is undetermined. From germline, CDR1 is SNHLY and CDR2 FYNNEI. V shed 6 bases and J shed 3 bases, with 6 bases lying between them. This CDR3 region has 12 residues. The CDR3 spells CASRQSNQPQHF. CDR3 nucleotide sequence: TGTGCCAGCAGGCAGTCCAATCAGCCCCAGCATTTT.

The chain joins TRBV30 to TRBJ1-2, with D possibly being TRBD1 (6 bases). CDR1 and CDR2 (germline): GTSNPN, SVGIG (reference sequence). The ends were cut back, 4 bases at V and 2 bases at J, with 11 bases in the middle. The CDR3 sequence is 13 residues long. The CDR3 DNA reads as TGTGCCTGGAAGGAGGGGGGAAACTATGGCTACACCTTC. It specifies CAWKEGGNYGYTF.